This T cell receptor beta chain was retrieved from a study of OX40 agonist ivuxolimab in advanced cancers. Study-level background: Ivuxolimab is a fully human IgG2 antibody that activates OX40 (CD134).

The CDR3 is 17 amino acids. The germline V gene encodes CDR1 LGHNA and CDR2 YNFKEQ. Germline trimming cut 1 base from V and 2 bases from J; bases unmatched to any gene: 8. The repertoire was sequenced with immunoSEQ multiplex PCR; TCRdb's copy has only in-frame clones and lacks some. The sample gives 15,000 to 20,000 clones, more than 80% of which show up once; 10% to 15% is in the top ten. A remark on this clone: Its antigen is not known.

General study points: Low clonal expansion, among the lowest seen, marked partial responders at 0.1-3.0 mg/kg.

The V and J genes are TRBV4-2 and TRBJ2-1; 7 positions agree with TRBD2. This sample comprised CD4+ or CD8+ T cells sorted from blood, obtained in a trial of the OX40 agonist ivuxolimab. The receptor's source is an adult with an advanced solid tumor such as melanoma, head and neck, liver or kidney cancer. The CDR3 sequence: CASSQAEPSGPYNEQFF. The CDR3 nucleotides are TGTGCCAGCAGCCAAGCGGAGCCTAGCGGCCCCTACAATGAGCAGTTCTTC.